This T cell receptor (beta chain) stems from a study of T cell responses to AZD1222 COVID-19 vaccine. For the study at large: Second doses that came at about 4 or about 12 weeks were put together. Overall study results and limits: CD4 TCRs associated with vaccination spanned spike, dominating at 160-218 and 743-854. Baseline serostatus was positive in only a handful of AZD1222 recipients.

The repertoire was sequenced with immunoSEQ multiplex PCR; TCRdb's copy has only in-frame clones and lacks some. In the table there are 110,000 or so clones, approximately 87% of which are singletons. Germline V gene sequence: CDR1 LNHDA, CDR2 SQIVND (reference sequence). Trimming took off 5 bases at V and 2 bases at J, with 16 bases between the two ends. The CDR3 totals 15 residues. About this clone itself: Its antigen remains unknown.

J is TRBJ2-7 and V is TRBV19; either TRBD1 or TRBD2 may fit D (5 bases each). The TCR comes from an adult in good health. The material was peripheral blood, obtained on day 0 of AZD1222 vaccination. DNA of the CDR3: TGTGCCAGTAGTCCTGGGCCGGGGCCTACCTACGAGCAGTACTTC. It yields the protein CASSPGPGPTYEQYF.